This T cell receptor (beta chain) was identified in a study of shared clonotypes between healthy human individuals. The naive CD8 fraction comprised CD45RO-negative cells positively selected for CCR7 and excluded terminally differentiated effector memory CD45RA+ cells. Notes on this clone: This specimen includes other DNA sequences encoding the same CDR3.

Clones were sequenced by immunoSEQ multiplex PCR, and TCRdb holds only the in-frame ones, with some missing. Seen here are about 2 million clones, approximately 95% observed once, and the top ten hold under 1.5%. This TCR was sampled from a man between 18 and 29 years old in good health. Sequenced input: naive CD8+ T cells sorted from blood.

Here the CDR3 DNA reads TGTGCCAGCAGCTTCCAGGGGACAAAAAACATTCAGTACTTC. Translated: CASSFQGTKNIQYF. This chain connects TRBV11-2 to TRBJ2-4; TRBD1 might be the D (6 bases). Trimming cost V 3 bases and J 4 bases, with 10 bases left between them. The germline V gene has CDR1 SGHAT and CDR2 FQNNGV. The CDR3 covers 14 residues.